This T cell receptor (beta chain) was sequenced during a study of patients and donors after allogeneic stem cell transplantation. From germline, CDR1 is SGHAT and CDR2 FQDESV (reference sequence). After removal of 2 bases from V and 2 bases from J, the junction contained 11 bases not matched to a gene. This CDR3 comprises 19 residues. One entry per CDR3 protein results from TCRdb running MiXCR on the RT-PCR reads. The profile covers some 880,000 distinct CDR3 sequences, with roughly 18% appearing a single time and under 6.5% taken by the ten largest. The chain joins TRBV11-1 to TRBJ2-1, with TRBD2 matching 11 bases. Sequencing was carried out using blood, either unsorted or a sorted T cell fraction (not recorded which). This sequence was found in a human donor who was either an allogeneic HSCT recipient or a stem cell or donor lymphocyte infusion donor (not recorded which). It is not recorded whose cells these are; they may come from a transplant donor. CDR3: CASSLMDGTSGDTYNEQFF. In nucleotides, the CDR3 is TGTGCCAGCAGCTTAATGGACGGGACTAGCGGCGATACCTACAATGAGCAGTTCTTC.